This is a list of T cell receptor beta chains from one sample in a study of PD-1 blockade in classical Hodgkin lymphoma. The data were produced by immunoSEQ multiplex PCR, yet TCRdb's version contains in-frame clones alone and is incomplete. The data contain about 50,000 clones, roughly 80% of them singletons. Sequencing used peripheral blood mononuclear cells (PBMCs), obtained before the fourth cycle of nivolumab. These receptors all come from a human donor with classical Hodgkin lymphoma. CDR3s include the opening cysteine and the closing phenylalanine or tryptophan. The D gene is left open where the match is weak. Expanded clones are given a class, and other clones once, few, many or no size at all.

V	size	J	D	DNA	CDR3
TRBV7-3	.	TRBJ2-5	.	TGTGCCAGCAGCTTAGGGTTCCAAGAGACCCAGTACTTC	CASSLGFQETQYF
TRBV7-3	.	TRBJ2-1	.	TGTGCCAGCAGCTTAAGACCCTCCTACAATGAGCAGTTCTTC	CASSLRPSYNEQFF
TRBV9	once	TRBJ2-5	.	TGTGCCAGCAGCGCCGGCCCTACTCCAGAGACCCAGTACTTC	CASSAGPTPETQYF
TRBV11-3	.	TRBJ2-2	TRBD1	TGTGCCAGCAGCCGGGACAGGGATTGGGCCGGGGAGCTGTTTTTT	CASSRDRDWAGELFF
TRBV7-2	.	TRBJ2-3	TRBD1	TGTGCCAGCAGTACGATCGGGACAGGGAGGCCAGATACGCAGTATTTT	CASSTIGTGRPDTQYF
TRBV11-2	.	TRBJ2-1	TRBD2	TGTGCCAGCAGCTTAAAACGAGGCGGGAGGAACAATGAGCAGTTCTTC	CASSLKRGGRNNEQFF
TRBV27	.	TRBJ1-6	.	TGTGCCAGCAGTTGGGTGAGGCGGGAAAATTCACCCCTCCACTTT	CASSWVRRENSPLHF
TRBV18	.	TRBJ1-2	.	TGTGCCAGCTCACAGACGTCCCAACAGGGTGGCGGCTACACCTTC	CASSQTSQQGGGYTF
TRBV9	.	TRBJ2-3	.	TGTGCCAGCAGCGTAGAGGACAGCCGTTTTCTGGACACAGATACGCAGTATTTT	CASSVEDSRFLDTDTQYF
TRBV7-9	.	TRBJ2-1	TRBD2	TGTGCCAGCAGCTTAGGACCGGGACTAGCAGGCAATGAGCAGTTCTTC	CASSLGPGLAGNEQFF
TRBV28	.	TRBJ2-2	.	TGTGCCAGCAGTTTCCCAGCGGGCGCGAACACCGGGGAGCTGTTTTTT	CASSFPAGANTGELFF
TRBV7-6	.	TRBJ2-3	.	TGTGCCAGCAGCTTAGGGGGTCCTACGGATACGCAGTATTTT	CASSLGGPTDTQYF
TRBV15	few	TRBJ1-2	TRBD1	TGTGCCACCAGCGGTACAGGGGCGACAGGCTACACCTTC	CATSGTGATGYTF
TRBV30	.	TRBJ1-6	.	TGTGCCTGGAGCCCAGAGTTTAATTCACCCCTCCACTTT	CAWSPEFNSPLHF
TRBV4-3	.	TRBJ1-1	.	TGCGCCAGCAGCCAACATCGCCTCCGACAGGATGAAGCTTTCTTT	CASSQHRLRQDEAFF
TRBV15	.	TRBJ2-1	.	TGTGCCACCAGCAGAGGATTACCCTACAATGAGCAGTTCTTC	CATSRGLPYNEQFF
TRBV7-2	.	TRBJ2-7	.	TGTGCCAGCAGCTTAGCGTTGGGGAGCTCCTACGAGCAGTACTTC	CASSLALGSSYEQYF
TRBV6-5	.	TRBJ2-7	TRBD2	TGTGCCAGCAGGGGAGGGAGTGGCTACGAGCAGTACTTC	CASRGGSGYEQYF
TRBV4-2	.	TRBJ1-2	.	TGTGCCAGCAGCCAAGACTGGAGGTTGAGGCCCTATCGGGATGGCTACACCTTC	CASSQDWRLRPYRDGYTF
TRBV21-1	.	TRBJ1-4	.	TGTGCCAGCAGCAAGGGGACAGCCTCAACTAATGAAAAACTGTTTTTT	CASSKGTASTNEKLFF
TRBV5-5	.	TRBJ2-3	.	TGTGCCAGCAGCTTGGATATGGGTACAGATACGCAGTATTTT	CASSLDMGTDTQYF
TRBV6-6	.	TRBJ2-7	TRBD1	TGTGCCAGCAGTTACCGCCCCAGGGGGACCTACGAGCAGTACTTC	CASSYRPRGTYEQYF
TRBV9	.	TRBJ1-5	TRBD1	TGTGCCAGCAGCGTAGGGGGACAGGGGATACAGCCCCAGCATTTT	CASSVGGQGIQPQHF
TRBV16	.	TRBJ2-7	.	TGTGCCAGCAGCCAAAAGGGGGAAGCCGAGCAGTACTTC	CASSQKGEAEQYF
TRBV7-9	.	TRBJ2-7	.	TGTGCCAGCAGCCTCGGGACCGCGAGCGAGCAGTACTTC	CASSLGTASEQYF
TRBV5-1	.	TRBJ1-1	TRBD1	TGCGCCAGCAGCGAGGGACAGGGGACCCCCACTGAAGCTTTCTTT	CASSEGQGTPTEAFF
TRBV28	.	TRBJ1-5	.	TGTGCCAGCAGTGCGCTAGGGCTCTATAGCAATCAGCCCCAGCATTTT	CASSALGLYSNQPQHF
TRBV19	.	TRBJ1-2	.	TGTGCCAGTAGTATAGACGGGCGGCAGGGCGCTAACTATGGCTACACCTTC	CASSIDGRQGANYGYTF
TRBV9	.	TRBJ2-1	TRBD2	TGTGCCAGCAGGGACACTAGCGGGAAATACAATGAGCAGTTCTTC	CASRDTSGKYNEQFF
TRBV7-9	.	TRBJ1-2	.	TGTGCCAGCAGCCTCCCAGGATCCGGGGGACCCTATGGCTACACCTTC	CASSLPGSGGPYGYTF
TRBV11-1	.	TRBJ2-7	TRBD1	TGTGCCAGCAGGAGGACAGGAGCCGCCTACGAGCAGTACTTC	CASRRTGAAYEQYF
TRBV9	.	TRBJ2-1	.	TGTGCCAGCAGCGCCCTCCGGGACGCCCTGGGTGAGCAGTTCTTC	CASSALRDALGEQFF
TRBV5-8	.	TRBJ2-7	.	TGTGCCAGCAGCTTGGTGGGGTTCTCCTACGAGCAGTACTTC	CASSLVGFSYEQYF
TRBV28	once	TRBJ2-7	TRBD2	TGTGCCAGCAGTACGACTAGCGGGAGCTTCTACGAGCAGTACTTC	CASSTTSGSFYEQYF
TRBV13	once	TRBJ2-1	TRBD1	TGTGCCAGCAGCTTAGGGACAGGGGGTAGCTCCTACAATGAGCAGTTCTTC	CASSLGTGGSSYNEQFF
TRBV27	.	TRBJ2-1	.	TGTGCCAGCAGGGGGAGGGGGGCCTACAATGAGCAGTTCTTC	CASRGRGAYNEQFF
TRBV28	.	TRBJ2-5	TRBD1	TGTGCCAGCAGCCCTGGGGACAGGCCAGGGGAGACCCAGTACTTC	CASSPGDRPGETQYF
TRBV6-5	once	TRBJ2-7	.	TGTGCCAGCAGTTACGCATACGAGCAGTACTTC	CASSYAYEQYF
TRBV5-1	.	TRBJ1-3	.	TGCGCCAGCAGCCTACAATCTGGAAACACCATATATTTT	CASSLQSGNTIYF
TRBV6-6	.	TRBJ1-2	.	TGTGCCAGCAGTTACCGACCAGGTGGACATGGCTACACCTTC	CASSYRPGGHGYTF
TRBV27	.	TRBJ2-3	.	TGTGCCAGCAGTTTTGGTGGTCTTAGCACAGATACGCAGTATTTT	CASSFGGLSTDTQYF
TRBV28	.	TRBJ1-4	.	TGTGCCAGCAGTAGTATTCCTCGGGGGGTAGGGGATGAAAAACTGTTTTTT	CASSSIPRGVGDEKLFF
TRBV7-2	.	TRBJ2-7	TRBD1	TGTGCCAGCAGCTATCGACAGGGCGGCCACGAGCAGTACTTC	CASSYRQGGHEQYF
TRBV9	.	TRBJ2-5	TRBD1	TGTGCCAGCAGCTCAGGGGGCGCGGGGGAGACCCAGTACTTC	CASSSGGAGETQYF
TRBV19	.	TRBJ1-1	.	TGTGCCAGTAGTATCGCTTATTCTACGAACACTGAAGCTTTCTTT	CASSIAYSTNTEAFF
TRBV2	.	TRBJ2-4	.	TGTGCCAGCTCTTACGGGTTCACGGGGGACATTCAGTACTTC	CASSYGFTGDIQYF
TRBV4-1	few	TRBJ2-1	.	TGCGCCAGCAGCCAAGGTGCAGGGGCGTTATACTACAATGAGCAGTTCTTC	CASSQGAGALYYNEQFF